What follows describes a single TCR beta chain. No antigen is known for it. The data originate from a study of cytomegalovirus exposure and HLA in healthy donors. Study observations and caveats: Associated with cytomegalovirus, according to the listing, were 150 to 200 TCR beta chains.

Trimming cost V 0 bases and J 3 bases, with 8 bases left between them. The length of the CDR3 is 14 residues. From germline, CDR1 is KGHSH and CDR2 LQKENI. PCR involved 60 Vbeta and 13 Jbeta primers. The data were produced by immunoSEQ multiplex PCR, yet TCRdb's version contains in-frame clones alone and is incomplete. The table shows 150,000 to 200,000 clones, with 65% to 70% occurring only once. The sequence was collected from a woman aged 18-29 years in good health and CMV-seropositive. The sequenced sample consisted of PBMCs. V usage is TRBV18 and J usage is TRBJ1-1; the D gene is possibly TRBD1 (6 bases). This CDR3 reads CASSPPAGDTEAFF. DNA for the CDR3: TGTGCCAGCTCACCACCGGCAGGGGACACTGAAGCTTTCTTT.